This T cell receptor (beta chain) was found in a study of PD-L1 blockade in urothelial cancer. This CDR3 spans 16 amino acids. The V and J ends lost 0 bases and 10 bases, in that order; junction bases with no gene match: 9. Germline CDR1 LGHNA, CDR2 YSLEER. Produced via immunoSEQ multiplex PCR; TCRdb's table is partial and in-frame only. This sample has fewer than 55,000 clones, with roughly 86% found just once. This clone has only one observation. This receptor was obtained from a man aged 70-80 years with urothelial cancer. The sample here was PBMCs, taken around atezolizumab (anti-PD-L1) treatment. The V and J genes are TRBV4-3 and TRBJ2-1; 10 bases match TRBD2. The CDR3 nucleotides are TGCGCCAGCAGCCAAGATCCAACTAGCGGGATGGGAGAGCAGTTCTTC. Its translation is CASSQDPTSGMGEQFF.